Below, 23 T cell receptor beta chains from the same sample are listed, as sequenced in a study of cytomegalovirus exposure and HLA in healthy donors. Use of 60 Vbeta and 13 Jbeta primers characterized the PCR. The assay was immunoSEQ multiplex PCR, and TCRdb's table has in-frame clones only and misses some. The sample carries about 120,000 clones, around 84% recorded once. Sequencing was performed on PBMCs. Receptor source: a woman in her twenties or thirties in good health and CMV-seronegative.

V gene TRBV19 combines with J gene TRBJ1-1; possibly TRBD1 for D (5 bases). The V and J ends lost 6 bases and 0 bases respectively, with 8 bases between them. Germline values: CDR1 LNHDA, CDR2 SQIVND (reference sequence). The CDR3 is made up of 13 amino acids. CDR3 protein: CASRSTVNTEAFF. The CDR3 DNA reads as TGTGCCAGTAGATCGACAGTGAACACTGAAGCTTTCTTT.

The chain recombines TRBV10-3 with TRBJ2-2; 8 bases match TRBD2. In germline, CDR1 is ENHRY, CDR2 SYGVKD. The CDR3 sequence is 15 residues long. After removal of 5 bases from V and 0 bases from J, the junction contained 2 bases not matched to a gene. DNA for the CDR3: TGTGCCATCAGTAGCGGGGGAACGAACACCGGGGAGCTGTTTTTT. Translating gives CAISSGGTNTGELFF.

The chain recombines TRBV10-3 with TRBJ1-1; D not certain. The CDR3 length is 13 residues. CDR1 and CDR2 from the germline V gene are ENHRY and SYGVKD. V gave up 2 bases and J gave up 2 bases, with 6 bases separating them. The CDR3 DNA sequence: TGTGCCATCAGTGAGCCAGGTAACACTGAAGCTTTCTTT. Its translation: CAISEPGNTEAFF.

The CDR3 is CASSQVLAVNEQFF. The CDR3, as DNA: TGTGCCAGCAGCCAAGTACTAGCAGTCAATGAGCAGTTCTTC. This chain joins TRBV14 and TRBJ2-1; D is perhaps TRBD2 (6 bases). CDR3 size: 14 residues. Germline CDR1 is SGHDN and CDR2 is FVKESK. V lost 1 base and J lost 6, with 10 bases in between.

This clone showed up just a few times. The V call is TRBV7-9, the J call TRBJ1-5, with 7 bases that match TRBD1. J was trimmed by 6 bases and V by 1 base; bases with no gene match: 6. The CDR3 is 15 residues long. Germline V lookup: CDR1 SEHNR, CDR2 FQNEAQ (reference sequence). The CDR3 DNA reads TGTGCCAGCAGCTTAGATGGAGGGGGCATTCAGCCCCAGCATTTT. As protein: CASSLDGGGIQPQHF.

In the case of this clone: The identical CDR3 is also encoded by other nucleotide sequences in the sample. This chain connects TRBV28 to TRBJ1-5; 7 bases match TRBD1. Germline V gene lookup returns CDR1 MDHEN and CDR2 SYDVKM. There are 14 residues in the CDR3. After removal of 2 bases from V and 2 bases from J, the junction contained 0 bases not matched to a gene. This CDR3 is CASSLQGGNQPQHF. The CDR3 coding sequence is TGTGCCAGCAGTTTACAGGGGGGCAATCAGCCCCAGCATTTT.

The V gene is TRBV7-2, the J gene TRBJ2-1; 7 nucleotides align to TRBD1. The CDR3 extends over 19 amino acids. J lost 0 bases, V lost 3 bases, and 14 bases had no gene match. CDR1 is SGHTA and CDR2 is FQGNSA in the germline V gene. The CDR3, as DNA: TGTGCCAGCAGCTTTCGGGCCGGGACAGCGAAAAGCTCCTACAATGAGCAGTTCTTC. Encoded protein: CASSFRAGTAKSSYNEQFF.

The J gene is TRBJ1-5, the V gene TRBV30, with D tentatively TRBD1 (5 bases). V was trimmed by 2 bases and J by 0 bases, leaving 11 bases between them. There are 15 residues in the CDR3. CDR1 GTSNPN and CDR2 SVGIG come from the germline V gene (reference sequence). CDR3 loop: CAWSWGSSSNQPQHF. For the CDR3, the DNA is TGTGCCTGGAGTTGGGGCAGCAGTAGCAATCAGCCCCAGCATTTT. Using reference TRBV30 and TRBJ1-5 for the parts outside the CDR3, the full variable domain is SQTIHQWPATLVQPVGSPLSLECTVEGTSNPNLYWYRQAAGRGLQLLFYSVGIGQISSEVPQNLSASRPQDRQFILSSKKLLLSDSGFYLCAWSWGSSSNQPQHFGDGTRLSIL.

V gene TRBV6-5 combines with J gene TRBJ2-1; no clear D gene. Germline assignment: CDR1 MNHEY and CDR2 SVGAGI. CDR3 length equals 13 residues. Trimming took 0 bases from V and 9 from J, leaving 9 bases between them. The CDR3 loop reads CASSYSKLGEQFF. The DNA for the CDR3 is TGTGCCAGCAGTTACTCGAAACTCGGTGAGCAGTTCTTC.

This clone was detected a few times. The chain recombines TRBV10-2 with TRBJ2-1, with 12 bases aligning to TRBD1. CDR3 length: 15 residues. V lost 6 bases and J lost 8; bases outside the gene matches: 8. The germline V gene has CDR1 WSHSY and CDR2 SAAADI. CDR3 in amino acids: CASRTGTGGVYEQFF. CDR3 in DNA: TGCGCCAGCAGAACCGGGACAGGGGGCGTGTATGAGCAGTTCTTC.

The table lists this clone with a few counts. Other DNA sequences in this sample translate to the same CDR3. The chain combines TRBV4-1 with TRBJ2-7; 10 nucleotides agree with TRBD2. CDR1 and CDR2 from the germline V gene are MGHRA and YSYEKL. The CDR3 is made up of 15 amino acids. The ends lost 4 bases at V and 2 bases at J; junction bases unmatched: 5. The CDR3 here is CASSLQREGPYEQYF. CDR3 in DNA: TGCGCCAGCAGCCTACAGCGGGAGGGCCCCTACGAGCAGTACTTC.

In regard to this clone: Mismatch with germline at one junction end may stem from a read error. V is TRBV4-2 and J is TRBJ2-7, with 8 nucleotides matching TRBD2. This CDR3 has 15 amino acids. CDR1 is LGHNA and CDR2 is YNFKEQ in the germline V gene. The CDR3 DNA reads TGTGCCAGCAGCCAAGTACGGGAGGGTCCCCAGTTGAAGCACTTC. This encodes CASSQVREGPQLKHF.

The J gene is TRBJ1-2, the V gene TRBV30; no clear D gene. Trimming removed 5 bases from V and 4 bases from J, with 8 bases in between. Germline V gene data show CDR1 as GTSNPN and CDR2 as SVGIG (reference sequence). The CDR3 covers 11 residues. CDR3 region: CAWAEIYGYTF. The CDR3 bases are TGTGCCTGGGCAGAAATCTATGGCTACACCTTC.

In DNA form, the CDR3 reads TGTGCCTGGAGCGGACTAGCGGGGGGCCGTCTGTATTTT. It encodes CAWSGLAGGRLYF. The gene calls are TRBV30 and TRBJ2-3; 14 bases match TRBD2. The CDR3 loop spans 13 amino acids. Trimming took 3 bases from V and 14 from J; bases not matched to a gene: 7. Germline loops: CDR1 GTSNPN, CDR2 SVGIG (reference sequence).

The J gene is TRBJ1-4, the V gene TRBV2; D not resolved. The CDR3 is 13 amino acids. Germline assignment: CDR1 SNHLY and CDR2 FYNNEI. V was clipped by 4 bases and J by 2 bases, with 5 bases between them. In DNA, the CDR3 is TGTGCCAGCAGTGCACAGACTAATGAAAAACTGTTTTTT. This translates into CASSAQTNEKLFF.

V and J are TRBV6-5 and TRBJ2-7; 8 bases agree with TRBD1. V lost 5 bases, J lost 2 bases, and 2 bases stayed unmatched. The CDR3 spans 13 residues. Per germline, CDR1 MNHEY and CDR2 SVGAGI. The CDR3 coding sequence is TGTGCCAGCAGTAGACAGGGGACCTACGAGCAGTACTTC. Translated: CASSRQGTYEQYF.

CDR3 region: CASSAQADKSYEQYF. CDR3 nucleotides: TGTGCCAGCAGCGCGCAGGCGGACAAGTCCTACGAGCAGTACTTC. V usage is TRBV7-2 and J usage is TRBJ2-7; tentative D call: TRBD1 (5 bases). CDR3 length equals 15 residues. V lost 5 bases and J lost 1, with 15 bases in between. CDR1 and CDR2 from the germline V gene are SGHTA and FQGNSA.

The chain combines TRBV25-1 with TRBJ2-1; 7 bases are shared with TRBD1. This CDR3 comprises 14 residues. V shed 1 base, J shed 9 bases, and the junction held 6 bases outside the gene matches. Germline CDR1 MGHDK, CDR2 SYGVNS. CDR3 amino acids: CASSESTGIVEQFF. The CDR3, as DNA: TGTGCCAGCAGTGAATCGACAGGGATCGTTGAGCAGTTCTTC. Supplemented by reference TRBV25-1 and TRBJ2-1, the full variable domain reads EADIYQTPRYLVIGTGKKITLECSQTMGHDKMYWYQQDPGMELHLIHYSYGVNSTEKGDLSSESTVSRIRTEHFPLTLESARPSHTSQYLCASSESTGIVEQFFGPGTRLTVL.

This chain joins TRBV6-6 and TRBJ2-3; 9 bases fit TRBD1. Germline V gene data show CDR1 as MNHNY and CDR2 as SVGAGI (reference sequence). This CDR3 is built from 15 residues. The V and J ends lost 6 bases and 3 bases, in that order; junction bases with no gene match: 7. In DNA, the CDR3 is TGTGCCAGCAGCTTGGGACAGGGCGAGACAGATACGCAGTATTTT. As protein: CASSLGQGETDTQYF.

This rearrangement joins TRBV29-1 to TRBJ1-2; D call uncertain. CDR3 length: 13 residues. Deletions cut 7 bases from V and 4 bases from J, with 16 bases between. Germline-derived CDR1 and CDR2 are SQVTM and ANQGSEA. The CDR3 reads CSASGGPSYGYTF. In nucleotides, the CDR3 is TGCAGCGCCTCGGGAGGGCCTAGCTATGGCTACACCTTC.

The V call is TRBV27, the J call TRBJ1-2, with 8 positions matching TRBD1. CDR3 length equals 14 residues. V lost 6 bases to trimming and J lost 2 bases; unmatched junction nucleotides: 5. Germline loops: CDR1 MNHEY, CDR2 SMNVEV (reference sequence). The CDR3 region has the DNA TGTGCCAGCAGCGTACAGGGGGGGAACTATGGCTACACCTTC. This codes for CASSVQGGNYGYTF.

CDR3 in DNA: TGCGCCAGCCGCGCGAATTGGCTAGCGTCCGACAATGAGCAGTTCTTC. It yields the protein CASRANWLASDNEQFF. The rearrangement joins TRBV4-3 to TRBJ2-1, with D possibly TRBD2 on 6 matching bases. The CDR3 is 16 residues long. Trimming left V 8 bases short and J 5 bases short, with 22 bases between. From germline, CDR1 is LGHNA and CDR2 YSLEER.

V is TRBV13 and J is TRBJ2-5; 8 positions agree with TRBD2. CDR1 is PRHDT and CDR2 is FYEKMQ in the germline V gene (reference sequence). This CDR3 contains 14 residues. The V segment lost 5 bases and the J segment 5 bases; nucleotides outside the gene matches: 7. The DNA of the CDR3 is TGTGCCAGCAGCCCCGAGCGGGGGCTCGAGACCCAGTACTTC. It yields the protein CASSPERGLETQYF.